This TCR beta chain was found in a study of T-cell reconstitution after alpha-beta-depleted transplantation in children. Study outcomes and limitations: T-cell numbers and diversity, one year after transplant, stemmed largely from T cells that were newly produced. Roughly two months post-transplant, alpha-beta T cells reportedly originated from several hundred graft clones that had expanded. It was surviving recipient T cells and thymic progenitors that gave some patients high TCRbeta diversity at day 60.

On this clonotype itself: Its antigen is unidentified.

Trimming removed 4 bases from V and 7 bases from J, with 21 bases in between. CDR3 size: 16 residues. CDR1 SGHRS and CDR2 YFSETQ come from the germline V gene. Construction of the TCRbeta library involved unique molecular identifiers. TCRdb re-derived calls from the PCR reads in MiXCR, one entry per CDR3 protein. Altogether just over 950,000 distinct CDR3 sequences are present, about 29% being singletons, with the ten largest covering 25% to 35%. This chain connects TRBV5-1 to TRBJ2-1; D is possibly TRBD1 or TRBD2 (6 bases each). The sequence was collected from a boy in the first two years of life who had a stem cell transplant for SCID, so the T cells may come from the graft donor. The material was PBMCs, mostly from graft donor cells, obtained 360 days after TCRalphabeta/CD19-depleted stem cell transplant. The CDR3 is CASSPLGRQGINEQFF. CDR3 nucleotide sequence: TGCGCCAGCAGCCCCCTTGGGAGGCAGGGGATAAATGAGCAGTTCTTC.